The 5 T cell receptor beta chains below all came from one sample that was sequenced in a study of T cell responses to AZD1222 COVID-19 vaccine. Measured with immunoSEQ multiplex PCR; TCRdb has only the in-frame clones, and not every one. This sample carries about 120,000 clones, almost 90% of them seen once, and the ten largest clones take over 7.5%. The sequencing used peripheral blood, collected on day 0 of AZD1222 vaccination. These receptors were taken from an adult in good health.

V and J are TRBV27 and TRBJ1-1; 8 bases are shared with TRBD1. Looked up from germline, CDR1 is MNHEY and CDR2 is SMNVEV (reference sequence). V shed 2 bases, J shed 0 bases, and the junction held 11 bases outside the gene matches. The CDR3 is 18 amino acids. The CDR3 sequence: CASSLGVRDRYMNTEAFF. The CDR3 DNA reads TGTGCCAGCAGTTTAGGGGTCCGGGACAGGTACATGAACACTGAAGCTTTCTTT.

V and J are TRBV27 and TRBJ1-4, with D perhaps matching TRBD1 (6 bases). The V gene lost 2 bases and the J gene lost 8 bases, with 15 bases spanning the gap. CDR3 length equals 15 residues. CDR1 is MNHEY, CDR2 SMNVEV, per germline (reference sequence). For the CDR3, the DNA is TGTGCCAGCAGTTTACAGACAGGATCAGGGGAAAAACTGTTTTTT. It is translated as CASSLQTGSGEKLFF.

The genes are TRBV2 and TRBJ2-1; 14 bases are a match to TRBD2. Germline V gene sequence: CDR1 SNHLY, CDR2 FYNNEI. The CDR3 runs to 15 residues. Trimming cost V 6 bases and J 7 bases; bases outside gene matches: 5. The CDR3 spells CASSGTSGRRNEQFF. As DNA, the CDR3 is TGTGCCAGCAGCGGGACTAGCGGGAGAAGGAATGAGCAGTTCTTC.

The V and J genes are TRBV6-5 and TRBJ1-2; TRBD1 might be the D (5 bases). The ends were cut back, 8 bases at V and 0 bases at J, with 13 bases in the middle. CDR1 is MNHEY and CDR2 is SVGAGI in the germline V gene. The CDR3 runs 14 residues. The CDR3 DNA follows: TGTGCCAGCCAGGGCAGTGGCTCTAACTATGGCTACACCTTC. Translation: CASQGSGSNYGYTF.

J is TRBJ2-3 and V is TRBV3-1 (or the pseudogene TRBV3-2); 13 bases are shared with TRBD2. Losses at the gene ends were 7 bases for V and 1 base for J; bases not matched to a gene: 11. The germline CDR1 and CDR2 sequences are LGHDT and YNNKEL (reference sequence). The CDR3 extends over 18 amino acids. In DNA form, the CDR3 reads TGTGCCAGCACGCGTTCGGGGACTAGCGGGGCTGGCACAGATACGCAGTATTTT. Translation gives CASTRSGTSGAGTDTQYF.